These 29 T cell receptor beta chains were all obtained from the same sample, sequenced in a study of blood T cell repertoires in COVID-19. Using immunoSEQ multiplex PCR, the repertoire was profiled, and TCRdb retains in-frame clones only, with some absent. The sample lists around 300,000 clones, 88% occurring once. Sequenced input: PBMCs or T cells enriched from blood (not recorded which). These receptors came from a woman in her forties or fifties who had recovered from COVID-19.

This clone was found a few times. V usage is TRBV6-2 or TRBV6-3 and J usage is TRBJ2-7; 7 nucleotides align to TRBD1. CDR1 MNHEY and CDR2 SVGEGT come from the germline V gene. The J segment lost 3 bases and the V segment lost 5 bases, leaving 4 bases of the junction unmatched. The CDR3 loop spans 13 amino acids. The CDR3: CASSADRNYEQYF. The CDR3 bases are TGTGCCAGCAGTGCGGACAGGAACTACGAGCAGTACTTC.

This chain connects TRBV28 to TRBJ2-7, with D tentatively TRBD1 (6 bases). Germline V CDR1 and CDR2: MDHEN, SYDVKM. V gave up 11 bases and J gave up 4 bases, with 12 bases separating them. There are 11 residues in the CDR3. Written as DNA, the CDR3 is TGTGCCGCCCAGGGGTGGTACGAGCAGTACTTC. This encodes CAAQGWYEQYF.

The chain recombines TRBV5-4 with TRBJ2-5; 9 nucleotides align to TRBD1. Germline assignment: CDR1 SGHNT and CDR2 YYREEE (reference sequence). The CDR3 has 18 amino acids. The V segment lost 3 bases and the J segment 5 bases; nucleotides outside the gene matches: 17. The CDR3 protein is CASSSTGGARGFRETQYF. For the CDR3, the DNA is TGTGCCAGCAGCTCCACAGGGGGCGCTAGAGGATTCCGGGAGACCCAGTACTTC.

The V and J genes are TRBV5-4 and TRBJ2-7; the D is unclear. Deletions cut 0 bases from V and 0 bases from J, with 10 bases between. Germline V gives CDR1 SGHNT, CDR2 YYREEE (reference sequence). The CDR3 covers 15 residues. CDR3 loop: CASSLVARSSYEQYF. CDR3 coding DNA: TGTGCCAGCAGCTTGGTGGCGAGGAGCTCCTACGAGCAGTACTTC.

This chain joins TRBV5-6 and TRBJ2-7; D may be TRBD2 (5 bases). This CDR3 has 12 amino acids. The V end was cut by 0 bases, the J end by 5 bases, with 6 bases between. In germline, CDR1 is SGHDT, CDR2 YYEEEE. CDR3 loop: CASSLGRNEQYF. Here the CDR3 DNA reads TGTGCCAGCAGCTTGGGGAGGAACGAGCAGTACTTC.

This clone showed up just once. The gene calls are TRBV9 and TRBJ2-7; perhaps TRBD2 as D (6 bases). CDR1 and CDR2 from the germline V gene are SGDLS and YYNGEE. V was cut by 0 bases and J by 3 bases, with 10 bases left in between. The length of the CDR3 is 14 residues. CDR3 amino acids: CASSVGWGDYEQYF. CDR3 coding DNA: TGTGCCAGCAGCGTAGGTTGGGGGGACTACGAGCAGTACTTC.

This CDR3 reads CASSSGGSYEQYF. The CDR3 nucleotides read TGTGCCAGCAGCTCGGGGGGTTCCTACGAGCAGTACTTC. This chain joins TRBV5-5 and TRBJ2-7; 7 bases fit TRBD2. CDR1 and CDR2 (germline): SGHKS, YYEKEE (reference sequence). The CDR3 spans 13 residues. V shed 3 bases, J shed 1 base, and the junction held 1 base outside the gene matches.

This chain uses TRBV7-2 with TRBJ2-4; D may be TRBD2 (6 bases). Germline V CDR1 and CDR2: SGHTA, FQGNSA. The CDR3 is 18 residues long. Trimming took off 1 base at V and 0 bases at J, with 16 bases between the two ends. CDR3 bases: TGTGCCAGCAGCTTAGTGGTGGGGGGTATTATAGCCAAAAACATTCAGTACTTC. Translating gives CASSLVVGGIIAKNIQYF.

The chain links TRBV5-5 to TRBJ2-7; TRBD2 might be the D (6 bases). The CDR3 is 16 residues long. V was clipped by 4 bases and J by 2 bases, with 19 bases between them. Germline-derived CDR1 and CDR2 are SGHKS and YYEKEE (reference sequence). CDR3: CASSVSGTRDPYEQYF. The CDR3, as DNA: TGTGCCAGCAGCGTCTCCGGGACTCGGGACCCCTACGAGCAGTACTTC.

This chain connects TRBV20-1 to TRBJ1-2; the D gene is possibly TRBD1 (5 bases). From germline, CDR1 is DFQATT and CDR2 SNEGSKA (reference sequence). Trimming pared 3 bases from V and 4 bases from J, leaving 12 bases between. The CDR3 is made up of 13 amino acids. This CDR3 is CSASGQTLYGYTF. The CDR3 DNA is TGCAGTGCTAGTGGACAAACCCTCTATGGCTACACCTTC.

The chain uses TRBV30 and TRBJ1-2, with 9 positions matching TRBD1. Germline-derived CDR1 and CDR2 are GTSNPN and SVGIG (reference sequence). The CDR3 has 13 residues. V was pared by 4 bases and J by 4 bases, with 4 bases of the junction left unmatched. CDR3 DNA: TGTGCCTGGACTCGACAGGGGGTCTATGGCTACACCTTC. Its protein is CAWTRQGVYGYTF.

The chain couples TRBV7-2 to TRBJ2-1, with D maybe TRBD2 (5 bases). CDR1 is SGHTA and CDR2 is FQGNSA in the germline V gene. V lost 3 bases, J lost 7 bases, and 16 bases lay in between. This CDR3 is 15 amino acids long. The CDR3 loop reads CASSLVAIPGNEQFF. The DNA for the CDR3 is TGTGCCAGCAGCTTGGTAGCGATCCCGGGGAATGAGCAGTTCTTC. The full variable domain, with the rest looked up from reference TRBV7-2 and TRBJ2-1, is GAGVSQSPSNKVTEKGKDVELRCDPISGHTALYWYRQSLGQGLEFLIYFQGNSAPDKSGLPSDRFSAERTGGSVSTLTIQRTQQEDSAVYLCASSLVAIPGNEQFFGPGTRLTVL.

The chain is built from TRBV24-1 and TRBJ2-7; 7 nucleotides align to TRBD1. This CDR3 region has 16 residues. Germline V CDR1 and CDR2: KGHDR, SFDVKD. V gave up 2 bases and J gave up 2 bases; unmatched junction bases: 8. CDR3 residues: CATSDSSTGLTYEQYF. The DNA of the CDR3 is TGTGCCACCAGTGATTCCTCGACAGGGCTCACCTACGAGCAGTACTTC.

The chain employs TRBV11-2 and TRBJ2-5, with 7 bases that match TRBD2. Germline CDR1 is SGHAT and CDR2 is FQNNGV. V dropped 5 bases and J dropped 5; count of bases not matched to a gene: 8. CDR3 length equals 14 residues. The CDR3 reads CASSPGLDRETQYF. In nucleotides, the CDR3 is TGTGCCAGCAGCCCTGGACTAGACCGGGAGACCCAGTACTTC.

The rearrangement uses TRBV5-1 and TRBJ1-2; D is unclear. Germline-derived CDR1 and CDR2 are SGHRS and YFSETQ. Trimming took 5 bases from V and 2 from J, leaving 22 bases between them. CDR3 length equals 17 residues. CDR3 sequence: CASSVPTSSPLNYGYTF. In DNA, the CDR3 is TGCGCCAGCAGTGTCCCCACCTCGAGCCCTCTCAACTATGGCTACACCTTC. Filled out from reference TRBV5-1 and TRBJ1-2, the complete variable domain reads KAGVTQTPRYLIKTRGQQVTLSCSPISGHRSVSWYQQTPGQGLQFLFEYFSETQRNKGNFPGRFSGRQFSNSRSEMNVSTLELGDSALYLCASSVPTSSPLNYGYTFGSGTRLTVV.

The chain employs TRBV5-4 and TRBJ1-6; D uncertain. V dropped 3 bases and J dropped 10 bases, with 14 bases sitting between them. CDR1 SGHNT and CDR2 YYREEE come from the germline V gene (reference sequence). This CDR3 is built from 14 residues. The CDR3 reads CASSSSRLGSPLHF. The CDR3 coding sequence is TGTGCCAGCAGCTCCAGTCGGCTAGGCTCACCCCTCCACTTT.

The chain uses TRBV6-5 and TRBJ2-3, with 7 nucleotides matching TRBD2. Looked up from germline, CDR1 is MNHEY and CDR2 is SVGAGI. V was pared by 6 bases and J by 10 bases, with 13 bases of the junction left unmatched. The CDR3 is 14 amino acids. CDR3 residues: CASSQRGGRGAQYF. As DNA, the CDR3 is TGTGCCAGCAGCCAGCGGGGAGGGCGAGGTGCGCAGTATTTT.

V usage is TRBV28 and J usage is TRBJ2-7; perhaps TRBD1 as D (5 bases). The V gene lost 2 bases and the J gene lost 6 bases, with 11 bases spanning the gap. The CDR3 has 13 residues. Germline V gene data show CDR1 as MDHEN and CDR2 as SYDVKM. CDR3 coding DNA: TGTGCCAGCAGTTTACAGGGCTTCAGCGAGCAGTACTTC. Amino acid sequence: CASSLQGFSEQYF. Full variable domain (rest looked up from reference TRBV28 and TRBJ2-7): DVKVTQSSRYLVKRTGEKVFLECVQDMDHENMFWYRQDPGLGLRLIYFSYDVKMKEKGDIPEGYSVSREKKERFSLILESASTNQTSMYLCASSLQGFSEQYFGPGTRLTVT.

This clone came up once. The chain links TRBV28 to TRBJ1-1; a possible D gene is TRBD1 (6 bases). CDR1 is MDHEN, CDR2 SYDVKM, per germline. The CDR3 runs 15 residues. V gave up 3 bases and J gave up 6 bases, with 17 bases separating them. The CDR3 is CASSLGGRPGAEAFF. DNA of the CDR3: TGTGCCAGCAGTTTGGGGGGGCGGCCGGGCGCTGAAGCTTTCTTT.

V usage is TRBV7-3 and J usage is TRBJ2-1; tentative D call: TRBD2 (6 bases). Trimming stripped 0 bases from V and 4 bases from J, with 7 bases between. Germline values: CDR1 SGHTA, CDR2 FQGTGA. The CDR3 consists of 14 residues. This CDR3 is CASSLTAGYNEQFF. As DNA, the CDR3 is TGTGCCAGCAGCTTAACTGCGGGGTACAATGAGCAGTTCTTC.

The chain joins TRBV30 to TRBJ1-3; weak D call: TRBD1 (6 bases). Per the germline V gene, CDR1 is GTSNPN and CDR2 is SVGIG (reference sequence). The CDR3 has 16 amino acids. Trimming stripped 3 bases from V and 3 bases from J, with 18 bases between. CDR3: CAWSATPDRIGNTIYF. The CDR3, as DNA: TGTGCCTGGAGCGCGACTCCAGACAGGATTGGAAACACCATATATTTT.

The chain recombines TRBV28 with TRBJ2-2; D is undetermined. CDR3 size: 15 residues. CDR1 is MDHEN and CDR2 is SYDVKM in the germline V gene. Trimming removed 5 bases at V and 4 bases at J, with 14 bases between. The chain's CDR3 is CASSQARTPTGELFF. For the CDR3, the DNA is TGTGCCAGCAGTCAAGCCCGAACTCCCACCGGGGAGCTGTTTTTT.

In regard to this clone: Other DNA variants within this sample encode the same CDR3. The J gene is TRBJ1-1, the V gene TRBV7-9; the match to TRBD1 covers 8 bases. With V trimmed by 6 bases and J by 0 bases, 3 bases remained unmatched. In germline, CDR1 is SEHNR, CDR2 FQNEAQ (reference sequence). This CDR3 region has 14 residues. The chain's CDR3 is CASSSTGVNTEAFF. The CDR3 coding sequence is TGTGCCAGCAGTTCGACAGGGGTGAACACTGAAGCTTTCTTT. Looking up the rest from reference TRBV7-9 and TRBJ1-1 gives the full variable domain: DTGVSQNPRHKITKRGQNVTFRCDPISEHNRLYWYRQTLGQGPEFLTYFQNEAQLEKSRLLSDRFSAERPKGSFSTLEIQRTEQGDSAMYLCASSSTGVNTEAFFGQGTRLTVV.

The chain carries TRBV6-5 and TRBJ2-3, with D possibly TRBD2 on 6 matching bases. There are 13 residues in the CDR3. Trimming pared 5 bases from V and 6 bases from J, leaving 12 bases between. CDR1 MNHEY and CDR2 SVGAGI come from the germline V gene. CDR3 in amino acids: CASSTGAVDTQYF. The DNA for the CDR3 is TGTGCCAGCAGTACGGGAGCGGTGGATACGCAGTATTTT.

In its sample, this clone was seen once. J is TRBJ1-1 and V is TRBV27, with a weak D call TRBD1 (6 bases). The germline V gene encodes CDR1 MNHEY and CDR2 SMNVEV (reference sequence). V lost 5 bases and J 1 base, leaving 14 bases between the germline ends. This CDR3 has 15 residues. DNA for the CDR3: TGTGCCAGCAGTCCCGACAGGTTGAGGAACACTGAAGCTTTCTTT. It yields the protein CASSPDRLRNTEAFF.

This clone was detected once. This chain joins TRBV11-2 and TRBJ1-6; 7 bases align to TRBD1. The CDR3 is 14 amino acids. Trimming cost V 8 bases and J 8 bases; bases outside gene matches: 9. Germline lookup yields CDR1 SGHAT and CDR2 FQNNGV. The CDR3 region is CASAMTGYYSPLHF. CDR3 sequence (DNA): TGTGCCAGCGCGATGACAGGGTATTATTCACCCCTCCACTTT.

In this sample, this clone turned up once. The chain employs TRBV6-6 and TRBJ2-3; 9 nucleotides agree with TRBD2. Germline V gene lookup returns CDR1 MNHNY and CDR2 SVGAGI (reference sequence). Unmatched junction bases numbered 17, after V lost 5 bases and J lost 2 bases. This CDR3 is built from 19 residues. As DNA, the CDR3 is TGTGCCAGCAGTCAGAGCAGGGTAGCGGGAGCGTTAACCACAGATACGCAGTATTTT. It yields the protein CASSQSRVAGALTTDTQYF.

The V and J genes are TRBV3-1 (or the pseudogene TRBV3-2) and TRBJ1-2; tentatively, D is TRBD1 (6 bases). The V gene's germline CDR1 is LGHDT and CDR2 YNNKEL (reference sequence). Trimming took off 2 bases at V and 8 bases at J, with 15 bases between the two ends. The CDR3 sequence is 14 residues long. The CDR3 DNA reads as TGTGCCAGCAGCCAACGCCCAGGGGTTGACGGCTACACCTTC. It encodes CASSQRPGVDGYTF.

The V gene is TRBV27, the J gene TRBJ2-4; 8 bases match TRBD2. Losses at the gene ends were 7 bases for V and 0 bases for J; bases not matched to a gene: 8. The germline CDR1 and CDR2 sequences are MNHEY and SMNVEV (reference sequence). The CDR3 contains 16 residues. The CDR3 nucleotides read TGTGCCAGCACCGGTCCGGGGGGGCTAGCCAAAAACATTCAGTACTTC. Translation gives CASTGPGGLAKNIQYF.